The 10 T cell receptor beta chains below all came from one sample that was sequenced in a study of CD8+CD57+ T cells in acquired aplastic anemia (dated by TCRdb to 2017 to 2018). Flow cytometry had shown CD8+CD57+ cell expansion in the patients selected for sequencing. Sequencer: Illumina HiSeq 2000. Genomic DNA was used as template for profiling of TCR beta VDJ combinations and CDR3 sequences. In-frame beta chains were kept once TCRdb had trimmed the public reads at Q25 with fastp and called clones with MiXCR. Each CDR3 protein gets just one entry, which takes the most common genes and DNA from the rows behind it. Across this sample there are about 150,000 distinct CDR3 sequences, with about 52% seen only once. The ten largest clones add up to around 12% of the sample. The source material was sorted CD4+, CD8+, or CD8+CD57+ T cells (not recorded which) from PBMCs. These receptors came from a human donor with aplastic anemia.

This clonotype was observed at least ten times. The chain has TRBV7-9 and TRBJ1-3; TRBD1 matches 7 bases. Germline trimming cut 5 bases from V and 5 bases from J; bases unmatched to any gene: 9. The CDR3 consists of 15 residues. Germline assignment: CDR1 SEHNR and CDR2 FQNEAQ (reference sequence). The CDR3 region is CASSHPGQTRNTIYF. The CDR3 DNA reads TGTGCCAGCAGCCATCCGGGACAGACCAGAAACACCATATATTTT.

The DNA for the CDR3 is TGTGCCAGCAGTGCGGCGTGGGGATCTCGCGGCTACACCTTC. Its protein product is CASSAAWGSRGYTF. The chain has TRBV2 and TRBJ1-2, with unresolved D. The germline gives CDR1 SNHLY, CDR2 FYNNEI. The CDR3 runs to 14 residues. Trimming shortened V by 4 bases and J by 8 bases, and 17 bases separated the two germline ends.

This clonotype was counted once. The chain employs TRBV6-1 and TRBJ2-7, with 10 bases identical to TRBD2. The ends lost 7 bases at V and 7 bases at J; junction bases unmatched: 13. Per the germline V gene, CDR1 is MNHNS and CDR2 is SASEGT. The CDR3 runs to 15 residues. The CDR3 nucleotides are TGTGCCAGCACATTACAGGGGCTAGCGGGAGATGAGCAGTACTTC. Protein product: CASTLQGLAGDEQYF.

This clonotype was seen repeatedly, ten times or more. V gene TRBV6-2 or TRBV6-3 combines with J gene TRBJ2-1; 12 bases match TRBD1. V shed 3 bases and J 0 bases; nucleotides not matched to a gene: 6. The germline V gene has CDR1 MNHEY and CDR2 SVGEGT. The CDR3 runs 18 residues. The CDR3 here is CASSYSGTGGFSYNEQFF. In nucleotides, the CDR3 is TGTGCCAGCAGTTATTCCGGGACAGGGGGCTTCTCCTACAATGAGCAGTTCTTC.

This chain's CDR3 is CASSQASNTEAFF. The CDR3 DNA sequence: TGTGCCAGCAGCCAGGCGTCGAACACTGAAGCTTTCTTT. The gene calls are TRBV7-2 and TRBJ1-1; D is uncertain. Looked up from germline, CDR1 is SGHTA and CDR2 is FQGNSA. V was pared by 5 bases and J by 1 base, with 8 bases between. The CDR3 extends over 13 amino acids.

Only a few counts were recorded for this clonotype. The genes are TRBV6-4 and TRBJ1-1; D unclear. There are 13 residues in the CDR3. The V and J ends lost 8 bases and 1 base respectively, with 11 bases between them. Germline V gives CDR1 MRHNA, CDR2 SNTAGT. In nucleotides, the CDR3 is TGTGCCAGCGGTGTGGACCAGAACACTGAAGCTTTCTTT. This gives the protein CASGVDQNTEAFF.

The rearrangement uses TRBV5-4 and TRBJ1-1; TRBD1 is a possible D gene (6 bases). This CDR3 is built from 15 residues. In germline, CDR1 is SGHNT, CDR2 YYREEE (reference sequence). With 4 bases removed from V and 4 bases from J, the gap between germline ends came to 17 bases. The CDR3 DNA is TGTGCCAGCAGCACCGAGGGGGGGGTAGTCACTGAAGCTTTCTTT. Its protein is CASSTEGGVVTEAFF.

This clonotype was recorded only once. The chain couples TRBV12-3 or TRBV12-4 to TRBJ1-1; no definite D call. V was pared by 3 bases and J by 2 bases, with 4 bases between. The length of the CDR3 is 12 residues. The CDR3 nucleotides read TGTGCCAGCAGTTTGACTAACACTGAAGCTTTCTTT. This codes for CASSLTNTEAFF.

This clonotype was recorded at least ten times. The rearrangement uses TRBV11-1 and TRBJ1-6, with D perhaps matching TRBD1 (5 bases). Germline-derived CDR1 and CDR2 are SGHAT and FQDESV (reference sequence). V was clipped by 4 bases and J by 0 bases, with 13 bases between them. This CDR3 region has 17 residues. As DNA, the CDR3 is TGTGCCAGCAGCTCCGGGACCTCGAGCTCCTATAATTCACCCCTCCACTTT. It yields the protein CASSSGTSSSYNSPLHF. Using reference TRBV11-1 and TRBJ1-6 for the parts outside the CDR3, the full variable domain is EAEVAQSPRYKITEKSQAVAFWCDPISGHATLYWYRQILGQGPELLVQFQDESVVDDSQLPKDRFSAERLKGVDSTLKIQPAELGDSAMYLCASSSGTSSSYNSPLHFGNGTRLTVT.

CDR3 loop: CATSDAARGPPYEQYF. CDR3 nucleotides: TGTGCCACCAGTGACGCAGCGCGGGGGCCTCCCTACGAGCAGTACTTC. The chain employs TRBV24-1 and TRBJ2-7, with a possible D match to TRBD2 (7 bases). V lost 4 bases to trimming and J lost 2 bases, with 17 bases between them. The germline gives CDR1 KGHDR, CDR2 SFDVKD. The CDR3 extends over 16 amino acids.